Reported below is one T cell receptor beta chain. Its antigen is not identified. The sample originates from a study of T cells in localized non-small cell lung cancer. Whole-study results and caveats: Highest T cell clonality was seen in uninvolved adjacent lung, surpassing that measured in tumor. Elevated circulating T cell density in blood was associated with longer overall survival. One tumor region alone was sequenced, and heterogeneity therefore remains possible. A median of about 54 of the top 100 tumor clones appeared in adjacent lung, which was paired and uninvolved.

There are 14 residues in the CDR3. Trimming shortened V by 4 bases and J by 5 bases, and 15 bases separated the two germline ends. Germline V CDR1 and CDR2: SGHNT, YYREEE (reference sequence). This table comes from immunoSEQ multiplex PCR, and its TCRdb copy is limited to in-frame clones, with some not included. This repertoire shows 20,000 to 25,000 clones, approximately 88% found once; its top ten account for approximately 23%. The rearrangement links TRBV5-4 to TRBJ2-5, with D perhaps TRBD2 (6 bases). The clonotype originates from a man aged 35-69 years with stage I squamous cell lung carcinoma. The sample was peripheral blood, taken before any cancer treatment. The CDR3, as DNA: TGTGCCAGCAGCCCCCCGGGAGCCTCGGAGACCCAGTACTTC. It yields the protein CASSPPGASETQYF.